This T cell receptor beta chain was recorded in a study of blood T cell repertoires in COVID-19. Study-wide background: Samples of COVID-19 (acute and convalescent) were obtained from the United States, Italy and Spain. Sources were T cells, B-cell-depleted T cells, or PBMCs; the material itself was cDNA or gDNA.

Source study methods: Quantification of nucleated cells was approximated via reference gene primer amplification. Produced via immunoSEQ multiplex PCR; TCRdb's table is partial and in-frame only. The V and J calls and clone size were taken over from that table, and D and trimming were inferred from the DNA. The sample yields about 50,000 clones, around 89% seen once. Trimming removed 0 bases at V and 5 bases at J, with 13 bases between. CDR3 length equals 15 residues. Germline V lookup: CDR1 SGDLS, CDR2 YYNGEE. The chain carries TRBV9 and TRBJ2-3, with a weak D call TRBD2 (7 bases). The sequence was obtained from a human donor in a cohort sampled during active COVID-19. The specimen sequenced was peripheral blood. This CDR3 is CASSVGGGGGDTQYF. Here the CDR3 DNA reads TGTGCCAGCAGCGTAGGCGGAGGGGGGGGAGATACGCAGTATTTT.